This T cell receptor beta chain derives from a study of regulatory T cells in long-lasting Graves disease. The time point is: persistent/refractory GD, antithyroid drugs over 5 years with positive TRAb. PBMC RNA served as the TCR library source. The V gene's germline CDR1 is LGHDT and CDR2 YNNKEL (reference sequence). There are 13 residues in the CDR3. With V trimmed by 4 bases and J by 7 bases, 5 bases remained unmatched. Study-level findings and limits: Gene preferences differed: TRBV28, TRBJ1-2, TRBJ2-5 in persistent cases.

Worth noting for this clonotype: Its antigen is unidentified.

Construction of the TCR beta libraries employed iRepertoire HTBI primers in conjunction with Arm-PCR of CDR3 regions. Each CDR3 protein is one row after TCRdb ran MiXCR on the multiplex PCR reads. The sample carries fewer than 450,000 distinct CDR3 sequences, 23% recorded once. The chain uses TRBV3-1 and TRBJ2-7, with 9 bases aligning to TRBD1. This receptor was obtained from a female donor with Graves disease. The source was peripheral blood mononuclear cells (PBMCs), collected when the disease was refractory, from a patient treated with antithyroid drugs. The chain's CDR3 is CASSLQGAREQYF. The CDR3 DNA reads TGTGCCAGCAGCCTACAGGGGGCGCGAGAGCAGTACTTC.